The sequence of this TCR beta chain was determined in a study of cytomegalovirus exposure and HLA in healthy donors. PCR used 60 Vbeta primers and 13 Jbeta primers. TCRdb's table, derived via immunoSEQ multiplex PCR, lists solely in-frame clones and lacks some. The sample includes about 97,000 clones, about 70% of them seen just once. Germline-derived CDR1 and CDR2 are SGHAT and FQNNGV. J lost 8 bases, V lost 9 bases, and 8 bases had no gene match. The CDR3 runs 14 residues. Study outcomes and limitations: Most of the CMV-associated TCR beta chains (in a later analysis) appeared to be HLA-restricted.

About this clone: The antigen is unknown.

What was sequenced was PBMCs. The source of this sequence is a woman aged 40 to 50 in good health and CMV-seronegative. The chain recombines TRBV11-2 with TRBJ1-6; TRBD1 aligns across 9 bases. The CDR3 nucleotides are TGTGCCAGTGATACAGGGGGCGCGGATTCACCCCTCCACTTT. Protein product: CASDTGGADSPLHF.